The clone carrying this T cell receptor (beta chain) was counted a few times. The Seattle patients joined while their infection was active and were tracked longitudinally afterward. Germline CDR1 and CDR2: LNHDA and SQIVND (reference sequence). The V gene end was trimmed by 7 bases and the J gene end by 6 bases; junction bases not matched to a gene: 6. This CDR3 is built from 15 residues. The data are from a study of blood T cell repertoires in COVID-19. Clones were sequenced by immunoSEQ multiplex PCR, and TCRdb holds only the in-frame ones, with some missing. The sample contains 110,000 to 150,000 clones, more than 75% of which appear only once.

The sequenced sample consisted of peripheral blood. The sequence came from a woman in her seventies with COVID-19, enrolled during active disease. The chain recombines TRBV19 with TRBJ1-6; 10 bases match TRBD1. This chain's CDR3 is CASKTGTGVNSPLHF. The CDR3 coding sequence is TGTGCCAGTAAAACCGGGACAGGGGTTAATTCACCCCTCCACTTT. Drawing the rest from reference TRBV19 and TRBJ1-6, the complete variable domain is DGGITQSPKYLFRKEGQNVTLSCEQNLNHDAMYWYRQDPGQGLRLIYYSQIVNDFQKGDIAEGYSVSREKKESFPLTVTSAQKNPTAFYLCASKTGTGVNSPLHFGNGTRLTVT.